This TCR beta chain is drawn from a study of T cells after somatic rescue of genetic block. This clone occurred once. Sequencing was performed with immunoSEQ multiplex PCR; in TCRdb, only in-frame clones are kept and a portion is missing. The sample has more than 70,000 clones, about nine tenths seen once. This CDR3 is 18 amino acids long. Germline V lookup: CDR1 SGHAT, CDR2 FQNNGV. V shed 4 bases and J 0 bases; nucleotides not matched to a gene: 5. The receptor comes from a woman under 30. The chain employs TRBV11-2 and TRBJ2-4, with 14 bases lining up with TRBD2. The sample taken for sequencing was peripheral blood mononuclear cells (PBMCs). This CDR3 is CASSYLTSGRVAKNIQYF. The DNA for the CDR3 is TGTGCCAGCAGCTACTTGACTAGCGGGAGGGTAGCCAAAAACATTCAGTACTTC.